This T cell receptor (beta chain) stems from a study of control samples from healthy donors and cancer patients. The V gene lost 5 bases and the J gene lost 5 bases, with 7 bases spanning the gap. The CDR3 is made up of 12 amino acids. Per the germline V gene, CDR1 is SGHNT and CDR2 is YENEEA. Profiling relied on immunoSEQ multiplex PCR, and the TCRdb table lists in-frame clones only, not all of them. Of 150,000 or so clones listed, 70% to 90% are singletons. Sequenced material: blood. This sequence originates from a man aged 18-30 years in good health. The chain is built from TRBV11-3 and TRBJ2-1; D remains unclear. The DNA of the CDR3 is TGTGCCAGCAGCGCCAGCCACAATGAGCAGTTCTTC. The encoded protein is CASSASHNEQFF.